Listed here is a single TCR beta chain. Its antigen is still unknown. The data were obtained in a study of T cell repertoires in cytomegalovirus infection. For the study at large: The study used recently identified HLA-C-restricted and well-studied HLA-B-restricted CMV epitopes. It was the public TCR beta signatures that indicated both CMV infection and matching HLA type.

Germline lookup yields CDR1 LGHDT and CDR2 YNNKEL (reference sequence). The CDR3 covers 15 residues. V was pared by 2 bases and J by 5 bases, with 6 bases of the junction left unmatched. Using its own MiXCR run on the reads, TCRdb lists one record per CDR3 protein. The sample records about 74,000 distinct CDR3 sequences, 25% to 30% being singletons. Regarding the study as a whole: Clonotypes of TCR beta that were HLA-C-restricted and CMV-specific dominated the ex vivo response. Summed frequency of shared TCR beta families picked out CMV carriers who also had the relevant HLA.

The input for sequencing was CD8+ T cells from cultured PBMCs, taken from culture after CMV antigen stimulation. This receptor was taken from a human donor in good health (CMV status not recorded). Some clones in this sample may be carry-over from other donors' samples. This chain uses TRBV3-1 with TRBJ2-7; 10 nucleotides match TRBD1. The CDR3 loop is CASSQFLGQGNEQYF. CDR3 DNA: TGTGCCAGCAGCCAATTTTTGGGACAGGGGAACGAGCAGTACTTC.